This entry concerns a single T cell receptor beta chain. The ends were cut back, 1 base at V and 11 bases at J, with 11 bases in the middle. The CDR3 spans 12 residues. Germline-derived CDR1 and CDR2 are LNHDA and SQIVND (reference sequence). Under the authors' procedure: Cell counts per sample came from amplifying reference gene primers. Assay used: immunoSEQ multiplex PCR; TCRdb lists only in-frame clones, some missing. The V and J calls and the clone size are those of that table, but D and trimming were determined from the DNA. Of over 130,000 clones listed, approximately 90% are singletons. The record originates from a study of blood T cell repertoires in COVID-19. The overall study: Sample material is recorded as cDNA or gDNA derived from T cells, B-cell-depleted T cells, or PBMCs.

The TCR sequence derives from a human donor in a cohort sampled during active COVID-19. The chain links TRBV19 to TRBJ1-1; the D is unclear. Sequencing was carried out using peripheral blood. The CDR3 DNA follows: TGTGCCAGTAGTATAGGAATACAAGCGGCTTTCTTT. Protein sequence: CASSIGIQAAFF.